Each of the 18 T cell receptor beta chains below was sequenced from the same sample in a study of T cell responses to AZD1222 COVID-19 vaccine. TCRdb's table, derived via immunoSEQ multiplex PCR, lists solely in-frame clones and lacks some. The table has over 110,000 clones, approximately 90% seen once. The sample here was peripheral blood, taken on day 0 of AZD1222 vaccination. The receptors were sampled from an adult in good health.

The chain employs TRBV30 and TRBJ2-7; 11 bases align to TRBD2. The CDR3 covers 14 residues. Germline V gene data show CDR1 as GTSNPN and CDR2 as SVGIG (reference sequence). Germline trimming cut 3 bases from V and 6 bases from J; bases unmatched to any gene: 7. CDR3 residues: CAWSQLAGVVEQYF. The CDR3 DNA follows: TGTGCCTGGAGCCAACTAGCGGGAGTAGTCGAGCAGTACTTC.

V gene TRBV6-5 combines with J gene TRBJ2-1; weak D call: TRBD2 (6 bases). This CDR3 has 14 residues. Germline V gene lookup returns CDR1 MNHEY and CDR2 SVGAGI. V lost 7 bases, J lost 0 bases, and 10 bases lay in between. The CDR3 region has the DNA TGTGCCAGCACCCCCGGGAGCTCCTACAATGAGCAGTTCTTC. Its translation is CASTPGSSYNEQFF.

The chain employs TRBV3-1 (or the pseudogene TRBV3-2) and TRBJ1-6, with 8 bases identical to TRBD1. The ends lost 1 base at V and 7 bases at J; junction bases unmatched: 9. CDR3 length: 17 amino acids. Germline CDR1 LGHDT, CDR2 YNNKEL (reference sequence). The CDR3 bases are TGTGCCAGCAGCCAAGGGACCCTGACAGGGGCCAATTCACCCCTCCACTTT. The encoded protein is CASSQGTLTGANSPLHF.

The rearrangement joins TRBV7-6 to TRBJ2-7; no clear D. The CDR3 extends over 12 amino acids. Trimming stripped 5 bases from V and 4 bases from J, with 9 bases between. Germline CDR1 and CDR2: SGHVS and FNYEAQ. DNA for the CDR3: TGTGCCAGCAGCGACGACATATACGAGCAGTACTTC. This translates into CASSDDIYEQYF.

V and J are TRBV19 and TRBJ2-7; D tentatively fits TRBD1 or TRBD2 (6 bases each). Germline CDR1 LNHDA, CDR2 SQIVND (reference sequence). Trimming stripped 7 bases from V and 3 bases from J, with 10 bases between. The CDR3 sequence is 12 residues long. In DNA form, the CDR3 reads TGTGCCAGTATACGGGGGCACTACGAGCAGTACTTC. Translating it yields CASIRGHYEQYF.

The V and J genes are TRBV6-5 and TRBJ1-2; 8 bases agree with TRBD1. This CDR3 contains 13 residues. The V gene end was trimmed by 5 bases and the J gene end by 1 base; junction bases not matched to a gene: 0. CDR1 is MNHEY, CDR2 SVGAGI, per germline. In DNA form, the CDR3 reads TGTGCCAGCAGTACAGGGGGTAACTATGGCTACACCTTC. It encodes CASSTGGNYGYTF.

This sequence joins TRBV19 and TRBJ1-5; no definite D call. Trimming pared 3 bases from V and 0 bases from J, leaving 9 bases between. This CDR3 contains 15 residues. Germline V gene data show CDR1 as LNHDA and CDR2 as SQIVND (reference sequence). CDR3 nucleotide sequence: TGTGCCAGTAGTATCAGGCCCCATAGCAATCAGCCCCAGCATTTT. It translates to CASSIRPHSNQPQHF.

V is TRBV30 and J is TRBJ2-7; D is perhaps TRBD2 (6 bases). The CDR3 spans 13 residues. V was pared by 0 bases and J by 3 bases, with 9 bases between. The germline gives CDR1 GTSNPN, CDR2 SVGIG (reference sequence). CDR3 sequence (DNA): TGTGCCTGGAGTGTCGGGGGTGACTACGAGCAGTACTTC. Its translation is CAWSVGGDYEQYF.

J is TRBJ2-7 and V is TRBV6-2 or TRBV6-3, with 10 positions matching TRBD2. CDR3 size: 18 residues. In germline, CDR1 is MNHEY, CDR2 SVGEGT. V shed 5 bases and J 2 bases; nucleotides not matched to a gene: 15. CDR3 sequence: CASSPSHSGRANPYEQYF. CDR3 sequence (DNA): TGTGCCAGCAGTCCCTCACACAGCGGGAGGGCCAACCCCTACGAGCAGTACTTC.

The DNA of the CDR3 is TGTGCCTGGAGTCCCCCTGGGCAGAGCTACGAGCAGTACTTC. It yields the protein CAWSPPGQSYEQYF. The chain carries TRBV30 and TRBJ2-7; no clear D gene. V gave up 2 bases and J gave up 3 bases, with 14 bases separating them. CDR3 length: 14 residues. Germline assignment: CDR1 GTSNPN and CDR2 SVGIG (reference sequence).

The chain has TRBV11-3 and TRBJ2-3; 9 nucleotides align to TRBD2. J lost 3 bases, V lost 3 bases, and 7 bases had no gene match. The CDR3 length is 16 residues. Germline CDR1 SGHNT, CDR2 YENEEA. CDR3 sequence: CASSLIAGEGTDTQYF. DNA of the CDR3: TGTGCCAGCAGCTTGATAGCGGGAGAGGGTACAGATACGCAGTATTTT.

V usage is TRBV19 and J usage is TRBJ1-1, with D perhaps TRBD1 (5 bases). CDR3 length: 15 residues. The V gene's germline CDR1 is LNHDA and CDR2 SQIVND (reference sequence). V was clipped by 7 bases and J by 1 base, with 16 bases between them. The CDR3 reads CASTRIGGKNTEAFF. The CDR3 DNA sequence: TGTGCCAGTACCCGAATCGGGGGGAAGAACACTGAAGCTTTCTTT. The whole variable domain, filled in from reference TRBV19 and TRBJ1-1, reads DGGITQSPKYLFRKEGQNVTLSCEQNLNHDAMYWYRQDPGQGLRLIYYSQIVNDFQKGDIAEGYSVSREKKESFPLTVTSAQKNPTAFYLCASTRIGGKNTEAFFGQGTRLTVV.

This clone was seen only once. This chain connects TRBV7-6 to TRBJ2-2; TRBD2 agrees at 9 bases. V lost 3 bases, J lost 6 bases, and 11 bases stayed unmatched. The CDR3 has 17 residues. The germline gives CDR1 SGHVS, CDR2 FNYEAQ. The CDR3 nucleotides read TGTGCCAGCAGCTTTCTTAGCGGGAGCCCCAAGCCCGGGGAGCTGTTTTTT. It codes for CASSFLSGSPKPGELFF.

This chain joins TRBV28 and TRBJ2-2; 8 nucleotides line up with TRBD1. Germline V gene data show CDR1 as MDHEN and CDR2 as SYDVKM. This CDR3 comprises 17 residues. V was clipped by 7 bases and J by 7 bases; unmatched bases: 17. CDR3 in amino acids: CASTPRAGGLLGGELFF. The CDR3 DNA is TGTGCCAGCACCCCCCGAGCAGGGGGCCTACTAGGCGGGGAGCTGTTTTTT. Supplemented by reference TRBV28 and TRBJ2-2, the full variable domain reads DVKVTQSSRYLVKRTGEKVFLECVQDMDHENMFWYRQDPGLGLRLIYFSYDVKMKEKGDIPEGYSVSREKKERFSLILESASTNQTSMYLCASTPRAGGLLGGELFFGEGSRLTVL.

The chain has TRBV19 and TRBJ2-2; 12 bases line up with TRBD2. V was pared by 5 bases and J by 2 bases, with 6 bases of the junction left unmatched. CDR1 is LNHDA, CDR2 SQIVND, per germline (reference sequence). The CDR3 length is 17 residues. Here the CDR3 reads CASSSTSGRLNTGELFF. In DNA form, the CDR3 reads TGTGCCAGTAGTTCCACTAGCGGGAGGCTTAACACCGGGGAGCTGTTTTTT.

The J gene is TRBJ1-2, the V gene TRBV4-3, with 7 positions matching TRBD1. The V gene's germline CDR1 is LGHNA and CDR2 YSLEER. This CDR3 comprises 17 residues. Losses at the gene ends were 4 bases for V and 0 bases for J; bases not matched to a gene: 11. In DNA, the CDR3 is TGCGCCAGCAGCCGGGCCGACAGGGCAGAATCTAACTATGGCTACACCTTC. Its translation: CASSRADRAESNYGYTF.

CDR3 sequence: CASSARHRGTEAFF. In DNA form, the CDR3 reads TGTGCCAGCTCAGCTAGACACAGGGGAACTGAAGCTTTCTTT. The genes are TRBV18 and TRBJ1-1, with TRBD1 matching 7 bases. Per germline, CDR1 KGHSH and CDR2 LQKENI. CDR3 length equals 14 residues. The J segment lost 5 bases and the V segment lost 5 bases, leaving 8 bases of the junction unmatched.

This clone has only one observation. The chain couples TRBV12-2 to TRBJ2-1; TRBD2, as called in the table, went unchecked against the DNA. TRBV12-2 is a recognized pseudogene. The CDR3 is 20 residues long. CDR3 residues: CASRLALGAVWDYPYNEQFF. Written as DNA, the CDR3 is TGTGCAAGTCGCTTAGCTTTGGGGGCCGTTTGGGACTACCCTTACAATGAGCAGTTCTTC.